The 12 T cell receptor beta chains presented below share a single source sample, sequenced in a study of blood T cell repertoires in COVID-19. The protocol was immunoSEQ multiplex PCR, while the TCRdb copy is restricted to in-frame clones and leaves out a portion. Here the sample spans about 73,000 clones, roughly nine tenths being singletons. Sequenced: peripheral blood. The source is an elderly man with acute or convalescent COVID-19.

The rearrangement links TRBV19 to TRBJ1-1; D call uncertain. Germline V CDR1 and CDR2: LNHDA, SQIVND (reference sequence). V lost 10 bases and J lost 1, with 13 bases in between. The CDR3 spans 13 residues. The CDR3 nucleotides are TGTGCCACATCATTCACACGGAACACTGAAGCTTTCTTT. Its protein product is CATSFTRNTEAFF.

A remark on this clone: The sample contains more than one DNA sequence encoding this CDR3. The chain is built from TRBV5-1 and TRBJ2-5; maybe TRBD2 (5 bases). Trimming removed 0 bases at V and 5 bases at J, with 8 bases between. The CDR3 is made up of 13 amino acids. From germline, CDR1 is SGHRS and CDR2 YFSETQ. As DNA, the CDR3 is TGCGCCAGCAGCTTGGGAAGGGAGGAGACCCAGTACTTC. Translation: CASSLGREETQYF.

The rearrangement uses TRBV6-5 and TRBJ2-2; weak D call: TRBD2 (6 bases). Germline values: CDR1 MNHEY, CDR2 SVGAGI. V was cut by 8 bases and J by 4 bases, with 14 bases left in between. The CDR3 runs 14 residues. In DNA form, the CDR3 reads TGTGCCAGCGGGCGGGGCGTGGGCACCGGGGAGCTGTTTTTT. Its protein product is CASGRGVGTGELFF.

This clone was recorded a few times. V and J are TRBV5-1 and TRBJ1-1; D unresolved. The CDR3 length is 13 residues. Looked up from germline, CDR1 is SGHRS and CDR2 is YFSETQ. Between the trimmed V and J ends, which lost 0 bases and 0 bases, there was a span of 3 bases. As DNA, the CDR3 is TGCGCCAGCAGCTTGGGCGTGAACACTGAAGCTTTCTTT. It is translated as CASSLGVNTEAFF.

Points on this clone: A read error may produce the germline difference seen at one junction end. The chain recombines TRBV2 with TRBJ1-2; TRBD1 aligns across 7 bases. CDR1 and CDR2 (germline): SNHLY, FYNNEI. The CDR3 extends over 13 amino acids. The CDR3 region is CASRPTGEVIGAF. In DNA form, the CDR3 reads TGTGCCAGCAGACCAACAGGGGAGGTAATCGGGGCCTTC.

The chain is built from TRBV29-1 and TRBJ1-5; possibly TRBD1 for D (5 bases). Deletions cut 5 bases from V and 0 bases from J, with 8 bases between. Germline assignment: CDR1 SQVTM and CDR2 ANQGSEA. CDR3 length: 13 residues. The CDR3 DNA sequence: TGCAGCGTTTCGGACACTAGCAATCAGCCCCAGCATTTT. Translation gives CSVSDTSNQPQHF.

The V call is TRBV4-1, the J call TRBJ2-1; 7 positions match TRBD2. Germline V gene lookup returns CDR1 MGHRA and CDR2 YSYEKL. The CDR3 extends over 17 amino acids. With V trimmed by 0 bases and J by 6 bases, 11 bases remained unmatched. CDR3 loop: CASSQDEASGPLNEQFF. CDR3 DNA sequence: TGCGCCAGCAGCCAAGATGAGGCTAGCGGCCCTCTCAATGAGCAGTTCTTC.

This clone was counted a few times. V is TRBV29-1 and J is TRBJ1-3; D ambiguous. In germline, CDR1 is SQVTM, CDR2 ANQGSEA. The CDR3 loop spans 13 amino acids. V was clipped by 7 bases and J by 4 bases, with 14 bases between them. The CDR3 loop reads CSALVLAGNTIYF. CDR3 DNA sequence: TGCAGCGCCCTTGTCCTGGCCGGAAACACCATATATTTT.

Written as DNA, the CDR3 is TGTGCCAGCAGCTTCCGACTAGCGGGAGGTGCGGATACGCAGTATTTT. Translating gives CASSFRLAGGADTQYF. The chain recombines TRBV7-6 with TRBJ2-3; TRBD2 matches at 13 bases. Germline V gene data show CDR1 as SGHVS and CDR2 as FNYEAQ. CDR3 length: 16 residues. Losses at the gene ends were 3 bases for V and 6 bases for J; bases not matched to a gene: 6. The variable domain in full, completed from reference TRBV7-6 and TRBJ2-3, reads GAGVSQSPRYKVTKRGQDVALRCDPISGHVSLYWYRQALGQGPEFLTYFNYEAQQDKSGLPNDRFSAERPEGSISTLTIQRTEQRDSAMYRCASSFRLAGGADTQYFGPGTRLTVL.

Regarding this clone: The same CDR3 is also encoded by other DNA sequences in this sample. V gene TRBV5-1 combines with J gene TRBJ2-7; TRBD1 matches at 11 bases. Trimming at V came to 4 bases and at J to 4 bases, leaving 7 bases not matched to a gene. CDR1 SGHRS and CDR2 YFSETQ come from the germline V gene. The CDR3 sequence is 15 residues long. DNA of the CDR3: TGCGCCAGCAGCCCTGGAGGGACAGGGGGGTACGAGCAGTACTTC. Translation gives CASSPGGTGGYEQYF.

V is TRBV6-1 and J is TRBJ2-6; 9 bases line up with TRBD2. The V and J ends lost 4 bases and 0 bases, in that order; junction bases with no gene match: 13. CDR1 is MNHNS and CDR2 is SASEGT in the germline V gene. The CDR3 contains 20 residues. CDR3 in amino acids: CASSAVSSGTASSGANVLTF. The CDR3 DNA follows: TGTGCCAGCAGTGCCGTCTCTAGCGGGACAGCGAGCTCTGGGGCCAACGTCCTGACTTTC.

The V gene is TRBV18, the J gene TRBJ2-7; 8 bases are shared with TRBD2. The CDR3 contains 16 residues. Trimming removed 3 bases from V and 7 bases from J; junction bases left unmatched: 14. Germline CDR1 KGHSH, CDR2 LQKENI. CDR3 residues: CASSPFQAGDLMEQYF. CDR3 sequence (DNA): TGTGCCAGCTCACCGTTTCAAGCGGGGGACCTTATGGAGCAGTACTTC.